Described below is a single T cell receptor beta chain sequence and its context. TCRdb's copy holds only in-frame clones and misses some; the assay was immunoSEQ multiplex PCR. Here the sample spans roughly 240,000 clones, approximately 84% being singletons. These data come from a study of blood T cell repertoires in COVID-19. Trimming took 5 bases from V and 3 from J; bases not matched to a gene: 3. Germline CDR1 is SGHTA and CDR2 is FQGTGA. The CDR3 extends over 15 amino acids. The specimen was peripheral blood. The V call is TRBV7-3, the J call TRBJ2-1; TRBD2 agrees at 11 bases. The source is a woman older than 75 with acute or convalescent COVID-19. This CDR3 reads CASSPGTSGYNEQFF. As DNA, the CDR3 is TGTGCCAGCAGCCCCGGGACTAGCGGCTACAATGAGCAGTTCTTC.